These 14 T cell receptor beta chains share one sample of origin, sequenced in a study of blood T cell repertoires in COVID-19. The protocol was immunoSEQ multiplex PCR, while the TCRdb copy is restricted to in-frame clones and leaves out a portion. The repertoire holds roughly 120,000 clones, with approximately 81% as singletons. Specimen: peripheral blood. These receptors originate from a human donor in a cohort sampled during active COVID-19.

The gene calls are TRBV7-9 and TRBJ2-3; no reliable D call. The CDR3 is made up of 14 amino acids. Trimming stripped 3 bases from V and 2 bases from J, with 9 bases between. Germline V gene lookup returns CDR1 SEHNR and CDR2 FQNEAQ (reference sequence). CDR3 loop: CASSLNTATDTQYF. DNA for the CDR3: TGTGCCAGCAGCTTGAATACAGCCACAGATACGCAGTATTTT.

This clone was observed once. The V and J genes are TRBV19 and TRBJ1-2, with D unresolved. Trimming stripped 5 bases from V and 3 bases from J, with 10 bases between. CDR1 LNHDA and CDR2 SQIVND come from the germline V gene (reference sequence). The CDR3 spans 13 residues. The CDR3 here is CASSLGEYYGYTF. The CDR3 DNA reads TGTGCCAGTAGTCTCGGGGAATACTATGGCTACACCTTC.

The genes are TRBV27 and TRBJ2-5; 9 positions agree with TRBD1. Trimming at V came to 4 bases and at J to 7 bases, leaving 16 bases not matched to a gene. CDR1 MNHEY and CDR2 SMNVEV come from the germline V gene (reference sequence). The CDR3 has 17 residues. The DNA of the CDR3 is TGTGCCAGCAGTTCCACCCGCGGGACAGGGTCGGGGGGGACCCAGTACTTC. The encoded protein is CASSSTRGTGSGGTQYF.

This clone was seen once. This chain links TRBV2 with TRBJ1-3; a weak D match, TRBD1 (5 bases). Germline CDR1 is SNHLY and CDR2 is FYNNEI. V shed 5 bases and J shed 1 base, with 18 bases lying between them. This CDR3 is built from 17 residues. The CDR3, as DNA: TGTGCCAGCAGTCTTCGCGCGCGGGGGGATTCTGGAAACACCATATATTTT. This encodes CASSLRARGDSGNTIYF.

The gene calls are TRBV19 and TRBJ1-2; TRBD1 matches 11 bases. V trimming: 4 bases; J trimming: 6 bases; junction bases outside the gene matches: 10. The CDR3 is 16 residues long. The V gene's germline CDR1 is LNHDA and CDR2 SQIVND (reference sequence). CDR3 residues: CASSTPGTGGLDGYTF. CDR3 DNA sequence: TGTGCCAGTAGTACCCCCGGGACAGGGGGTCTGGATGGCTACACCTTC. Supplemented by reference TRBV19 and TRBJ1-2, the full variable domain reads DGGITQSPKYLFRKEGQNVTLSCEQNLNHDAMYWYRQDPGQGLRLIYYSQIVNDFQKGDIAEGYSVSREKKESFPLTVTSAQKNPTAFYLCASSTPGTGGLDGYTFGSGTRLTVV.

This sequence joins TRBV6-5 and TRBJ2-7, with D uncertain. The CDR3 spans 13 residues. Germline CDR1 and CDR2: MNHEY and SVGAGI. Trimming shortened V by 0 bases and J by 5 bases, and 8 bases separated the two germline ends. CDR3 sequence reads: CASSYSASNEQYF. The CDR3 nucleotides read TGTGCCAGCAGTTACTCAGCGTCGAACGAGCAGTACTTC.

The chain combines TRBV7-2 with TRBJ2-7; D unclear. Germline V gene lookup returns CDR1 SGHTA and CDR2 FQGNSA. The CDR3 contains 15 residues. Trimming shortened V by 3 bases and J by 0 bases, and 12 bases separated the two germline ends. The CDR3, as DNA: TGTGCCAGCAGCTTGTTCGGCCCTAGCTCCTACGAGCAGTACTTC. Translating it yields CASSLFGPSSYEQYF.

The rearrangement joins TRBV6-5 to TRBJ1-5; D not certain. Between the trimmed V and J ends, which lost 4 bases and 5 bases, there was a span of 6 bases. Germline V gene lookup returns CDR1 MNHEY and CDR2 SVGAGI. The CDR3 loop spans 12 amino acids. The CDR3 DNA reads TGTGCCAGCAGTTTGGAGCATCAGCCCCAGCATTTT. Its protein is CASSLEHQPQHF.

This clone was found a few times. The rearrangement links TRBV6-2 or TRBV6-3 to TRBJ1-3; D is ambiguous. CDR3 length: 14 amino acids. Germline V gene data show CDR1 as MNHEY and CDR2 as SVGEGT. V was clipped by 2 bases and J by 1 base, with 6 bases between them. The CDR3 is CASSYSESGNTIYF. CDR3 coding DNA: TGTGCCAGCAGTTACAGCGAATCTGGAAACACCATATATTTT.

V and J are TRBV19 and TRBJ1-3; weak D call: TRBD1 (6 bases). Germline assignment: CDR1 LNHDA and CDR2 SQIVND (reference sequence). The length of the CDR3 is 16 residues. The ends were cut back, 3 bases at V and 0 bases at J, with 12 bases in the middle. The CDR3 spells CASSMHRDVSGNTIYF. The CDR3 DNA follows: TGTGCCAGTAGTATGCACAGGGATGTCTCTGGAAACACCATATATTTT.

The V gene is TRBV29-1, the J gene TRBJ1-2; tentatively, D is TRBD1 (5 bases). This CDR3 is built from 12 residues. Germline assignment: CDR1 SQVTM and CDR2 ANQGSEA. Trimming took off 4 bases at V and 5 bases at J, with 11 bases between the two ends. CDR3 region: CSVVGQGYGYTF. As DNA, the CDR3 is TGCAGCGTTGTTGGCCAGGGATATGGCTACACCTTC.

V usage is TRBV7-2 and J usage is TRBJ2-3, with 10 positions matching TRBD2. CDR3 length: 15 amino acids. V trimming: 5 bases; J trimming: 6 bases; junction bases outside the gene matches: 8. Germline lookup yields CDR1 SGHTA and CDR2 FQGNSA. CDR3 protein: CASSLFSGGRDTQYF. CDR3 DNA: TGTGCCAGCAGCCTCTTTAGCGGGGGGCGGGATACGCAGTATTTT.

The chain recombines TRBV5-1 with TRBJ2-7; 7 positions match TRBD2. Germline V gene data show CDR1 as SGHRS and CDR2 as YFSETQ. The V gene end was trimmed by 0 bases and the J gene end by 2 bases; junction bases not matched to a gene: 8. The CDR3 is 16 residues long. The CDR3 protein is CASSLGWGLSPYEQYF. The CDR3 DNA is TGCGCCAGCAGCTTGGGGTGGGGACTATCCCCCTACGAGCAGTACTTC.

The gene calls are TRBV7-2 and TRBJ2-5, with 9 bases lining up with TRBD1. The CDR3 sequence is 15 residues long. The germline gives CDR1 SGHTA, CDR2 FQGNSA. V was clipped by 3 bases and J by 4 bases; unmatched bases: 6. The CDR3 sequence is CASSLGQGGIETQYF. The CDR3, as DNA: TGTGCCAGCAGCTTGGGACAGGGAGGGATAGAGACCCAGTACTTC.